Listed below are T cell receptor beta chains from one sample, sequenced in a study of shared clonotypes between healthy human individuals. Data came from immunoSEQ multiplex PCR; TCRdb stores just in-frame clones and leaves some out. Here the sample spans over a million clones, more than 75% being singletons. Sample: memory CD4+ T cells from PBMCs. The receptors derive from a man aged 18 to 30 in good health. Some clones in this sample may be carry-over from other donors' samples. Each CDR3 is given with its conserved first and last residue.

j_call: TRBJ1-2; v_call: TRBV4-2; cdr3_aa: CASSRDGTGVFYGYTF
j_call: TRBJ1-2; v_call: TRBV28; cdr3_aa: CASSLAHRYGYTF
j_call: TRBJ2-6; v_call: TRBV28; cdr3_aa: CASFGSGANVLTF
j_call: TRBJ1-2; v_call: TRBV30; cdr3_aa: CAWTLRGLGYGYTF
j_call: TRBJ1-2; v_call: TRBV11-2; cdr3_aa: CASRPIEGRNYGYTF
j_call: TRBJ2-3; v_call: TRBV4-2; cdr3_aa: CASSQDHTGDTQYF
j_call: TRBJ2-5; v_call: TRBV18; cdr3_aa: CASSMGAQETQYF
j_call: TRBJ2-1; v_call: TRBV6-4; cdr3_aa: CASSEQGAAEEQFF
j_call: TRBJ2-7; v_call: TRBV27; cdr3_aa: CASRLAGFSYEQYF
j_call: TRBJ1-2; v_call: TRBV5-1; cdr3_aa: CASSPDGASYGYTF
j_call: TRBJ2-7; v_call: TRBV5-1; cdr3_aa: CASSLGPAYEQYF
j_call: TRBJ2-1; v_call: TRBV9; cdr3_aa: CASSSNPGGLTLEQFF
j_call: TRBJ1-2; v_call: TRBV5-5; cdr3_aa: CASSLDWTSGGYTF
j_call: TRBJ1-4; v_call: TRBV30; cdr3_aa: CAWSTGQADNEKLFF
j_call: TRBJ2-1; v_call: TRBV7-3; cdr3_aa: CASSLPGGGRAGEQFF
j_call: TRBJ2-3; v_call: TRBV7-2; cdr3_aa: CASSLHNSGSTDTQYF
j_call: TRBJ2-1; v_call: TRBV4-1; cdr3_aa: CASSQGTKSYNEQFF
j_call: TRBJ1-1; v_call: TRBV7-9; cdr3_aa: CASSLGGRVNTEAFF
j_call: TRBJ2-7; v_call: TRBV5-1; cdr3_aa: CASSPTSGSVEQYF
j_call: TRBJ2-3; v_call: TRBV10-3; cdr3_aa: CAISDPQFSPLYADTQYF
j_call: TRBJ2-7; v_call: TRBV7-2; cdr3_aa: CASSPGLAGATVEQYF
j_call: TRBJ2-6; v_call: TRBV28; cdr3_aa: CASRAGGANVLTF
j_call: TRBJ2-1; v_call: TRBV10-3; cdr3_aa: CAIKGSQSYNEQFF
j_call: TRBJ2-7; v_call: TRBV4-1; cdr3_aa: CASSQVGQTYEQYF
j_call: TRBJ2-5; v_call: TRBV15; cdr3_aa: CATQGVGGETQYF
j_call: TRBJ2-5; v_call: TRBV5-1; cdr3_aa: CASSLTGGETQYF
j_call: TRBJ1-2; v_call: TRBV29-1; cdr3_aa: CSVSQGSNYGYTF
j_call: TRBJ2-1; v_call: TRBV28; cdr3_aa: CASSLFRGAYNEQFF
j_call: TRBJ2-7; v_call: TRBV18; cdr3_aa: CASSPFPGGGLGYF
j_call: TRBJ1-1; v_call: TRBV7-9; cdr3_aa: CASSPFMNTEAFF
j_call: TRBJ2-7; v_call: TRBV7-3; cdr3_aa: CASSLYQAATYEQYF
j_call: TRBJ1-5; v_call: TRBV5-6; cdr3_aa: CASSLWGAQGQPQHF
j_call: TRBJ2-3; v_call: TRBV2; cdr3_aa: CASQSTDTQYF
j_call: TRBJ2-5; v_call: TRBV5-1; cdr3_aa: CASSYFGEETQYF
j_call: TRBJ2-2; v_call: TRBV10-3; cdr3_aa: CAIGGSQVGELFF
j_call: TRBJ1-2; v_call: TRBV4-3; cdr3_aa: CASSQAYRGPYGYTF
j_call: TRBJ1-2; v_call: TRBV7-9; cdr3_aa: CASSSIQTRGGYTF
j_call: TRBJ2-7; v_call: TRBV18; cdr3_aa: CASSPPTSGLNEQYF
j_call: TRBJ2-7; v_call: TRBV12-5; cdr3_aa: CASGSHREQYF
j_call: TRBJ1-5; v_call: TRBV6-5; cdr3_aa: CASSSGAFNQPQHF
j_call: TRBJ1-2; v_call: TRBV28; cdr3_aa: CASTLLGQGGYGYTF
j_call: TRBJ2-5; v_call: TRBV19; cdr3_aa: CASSKGVGGETQYF
j_call: TRBJ2-3; v_call: TRBV30; cdr3_aa: CAWSQDTQYF
j_call: TRBJ2-7; v_call: TRBV5-6; cdr3_aa: CASSLFGQAGERYEQYF
j_call: TRBJ1-4; v_call: TRBV6-6; cdr3_aa: CASSSDRSATNEKLFF
j_call: TRBJ2-2; v_call: TRBV11-3; cdr3_aa: CASRRGGSDTGELFF
j_call: TRBJ2-1; v_call: TRBV29-1; cdr3_aa: CSVDPAGGSLYEQFF
j_call: TRBJ1-6; v_call: TRBV2; cdr3_aa: CASSGGPSRDSPLHF
j_call: TRBJ2-5; v_call: TRBV27; cdr3_aa: CASSPTDRASETQYF
j_call: TRBJ1-2; v_call: TRBV6-1; cdr3_aa: CASSEVGGGYTF
j_call: TRBJ2-1; v_call: TRBV13; cdr3_aa: CASSPKRPGGYEQFF
j_call: TRBJ2-3; v_call: TRBV7-3; cdr3_aa: CASSPSGSTDTQYF
j_call: TRBJ1-1; v_call: TRBV29-1; cdr3_aa: CSVVTGGEAFF
j_call: TRBJ2-7; v_call: TRBV6-1; cdr3_aa: CASSETTYEQYF
j_call: TRBJ2-6; v_call: TRBV9; cdr3_aa: CASSVAGSGANVLTF
j_call: TRBJ1-4; v_call: TRBV5-1; cdr3_aa: CASRGQGPVANEKLFF
j_call: TRBJ2-7; v_call: TRBV19; cdr3_aa: CASSLQRGYEQYF
j_call: TRBJ2-7; v_call: TRBV6-1; cdr3_aa: CASSEVSAGRVEQYF
j_call: TRBJ2-1; v_call: TRBV4-3; cdr3_aa: CASSQTGSYNEQFF